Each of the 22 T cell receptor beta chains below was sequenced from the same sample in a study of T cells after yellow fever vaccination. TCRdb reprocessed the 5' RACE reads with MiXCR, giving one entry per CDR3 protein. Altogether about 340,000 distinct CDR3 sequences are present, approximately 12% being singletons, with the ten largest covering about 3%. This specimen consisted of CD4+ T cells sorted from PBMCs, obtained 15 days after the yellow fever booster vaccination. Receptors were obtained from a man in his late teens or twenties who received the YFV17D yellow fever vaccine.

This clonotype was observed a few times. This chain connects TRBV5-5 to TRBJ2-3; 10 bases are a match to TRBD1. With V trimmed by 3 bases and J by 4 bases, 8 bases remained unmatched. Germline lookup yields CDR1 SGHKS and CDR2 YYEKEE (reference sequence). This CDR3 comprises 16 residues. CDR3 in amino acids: CASSWGTGVFADTQYF. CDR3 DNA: TGTGCCAGCAGCTGGGGGACAGGGGTTTTCGCAGATACGCAGTATTTT.

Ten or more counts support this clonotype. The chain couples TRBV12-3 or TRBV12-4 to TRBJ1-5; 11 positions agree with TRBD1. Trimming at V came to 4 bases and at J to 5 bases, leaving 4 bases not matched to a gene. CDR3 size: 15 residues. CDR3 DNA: TGTGCCAGCAGTTCGGGACAGGGGGGTTATCAGCCCCAGCATTTT. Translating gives CASSSGQGGYQPQHF.

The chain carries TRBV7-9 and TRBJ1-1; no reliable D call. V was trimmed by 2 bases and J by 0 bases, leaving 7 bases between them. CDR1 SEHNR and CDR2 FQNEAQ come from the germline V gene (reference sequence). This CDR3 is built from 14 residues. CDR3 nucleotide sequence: TGTGCCAGCAGCTTATTCAGCGTGAACACTGAAGCTTTCTTT. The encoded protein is CASSLFSVNTEAFF.

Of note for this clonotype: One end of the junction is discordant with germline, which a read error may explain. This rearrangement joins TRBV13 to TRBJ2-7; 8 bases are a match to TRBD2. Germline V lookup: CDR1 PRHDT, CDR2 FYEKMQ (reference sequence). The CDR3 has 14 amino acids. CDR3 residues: CASSLGGGRYEQYF. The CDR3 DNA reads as TGTGCCAGCAGCCTAGGCGGGGGGCGGTACGAGCAGTACTTC.

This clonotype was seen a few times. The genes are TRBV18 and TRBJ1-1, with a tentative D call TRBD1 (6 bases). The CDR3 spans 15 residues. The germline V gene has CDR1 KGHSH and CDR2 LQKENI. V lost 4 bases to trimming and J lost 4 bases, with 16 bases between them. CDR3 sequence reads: CASSRNRDLGTEAFF. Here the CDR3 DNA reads TGTGCCAGCTCACGAAACAGGGATCTGGGCACTGAAGCTTTCTTT.

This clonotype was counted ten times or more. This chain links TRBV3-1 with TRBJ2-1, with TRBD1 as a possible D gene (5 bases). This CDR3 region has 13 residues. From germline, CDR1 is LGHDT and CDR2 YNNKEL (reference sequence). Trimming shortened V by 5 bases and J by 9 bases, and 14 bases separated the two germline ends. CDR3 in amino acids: CASSVRGALEQFF. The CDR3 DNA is TGTGCCAGCAGCGTGCGTGGGGCCCTTGAGCAGTTCTTC.

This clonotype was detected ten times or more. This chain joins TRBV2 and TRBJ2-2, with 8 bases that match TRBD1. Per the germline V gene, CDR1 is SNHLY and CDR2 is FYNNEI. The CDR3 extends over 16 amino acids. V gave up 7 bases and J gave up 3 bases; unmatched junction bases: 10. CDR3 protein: CASTGTGGGDTGELFF. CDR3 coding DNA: TGTGCCAGCACGGGTACAGGGGGAGGAGACACCGGGGAGCTGTTTTTT.

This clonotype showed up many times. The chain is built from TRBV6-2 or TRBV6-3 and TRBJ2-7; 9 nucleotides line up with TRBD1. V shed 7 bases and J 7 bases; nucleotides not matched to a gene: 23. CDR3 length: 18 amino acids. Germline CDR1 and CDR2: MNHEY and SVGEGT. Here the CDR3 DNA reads TGTGCCAGCACCGCCGGCGAGAAGGTACCGGGACAGGGAAAAGAGCAGTACGTC. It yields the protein CASTAGEKVPGQGKEQYV.

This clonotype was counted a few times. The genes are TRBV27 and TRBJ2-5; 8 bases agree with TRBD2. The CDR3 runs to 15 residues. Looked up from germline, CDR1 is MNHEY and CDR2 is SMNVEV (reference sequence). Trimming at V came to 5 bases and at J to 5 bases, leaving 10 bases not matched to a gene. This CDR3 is CASSVLGTSAETQYF. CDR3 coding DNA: TGTGCCAGCAGTGTACTCGGGACTAGTGCCGAGACCCAGTACTTC.

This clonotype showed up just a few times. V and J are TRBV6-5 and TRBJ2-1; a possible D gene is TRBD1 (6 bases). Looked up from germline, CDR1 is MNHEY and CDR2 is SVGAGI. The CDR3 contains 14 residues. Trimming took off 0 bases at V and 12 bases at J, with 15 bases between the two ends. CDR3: CASSYSGTRDMQFF. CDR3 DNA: TGTGCCAGCAGTTACTCCGGAACCCGGGACATGCAGTTCTTC.

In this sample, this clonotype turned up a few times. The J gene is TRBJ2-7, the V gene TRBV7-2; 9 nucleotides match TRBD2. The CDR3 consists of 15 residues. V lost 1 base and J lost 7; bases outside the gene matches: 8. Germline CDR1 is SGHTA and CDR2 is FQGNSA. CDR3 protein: CASSLGGSGGLEQYF. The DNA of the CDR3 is TGTGCCAGCAGCTTAGGGGGTAGCGGGGGTTTGGAGCAGTACTTC.

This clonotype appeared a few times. The CDR3 bases are TGCGCCAGCAGCCCCGTAGCCGCTGGGGGCGATACCGGGGAGCTGTTTTTT. Its translation is CASSPVAAGGDTGELFF. The chain carries TRBV23-1 and TRBJ2-2; a possible D gene is TRBD1 (6 bases). TRBV23-1 is sorted into the ORF group, with uncertain function. The V end was cut by 6 bases, the J end by 5 bases, with 22 bases between. The CDR3 extends over 17 amino acids.

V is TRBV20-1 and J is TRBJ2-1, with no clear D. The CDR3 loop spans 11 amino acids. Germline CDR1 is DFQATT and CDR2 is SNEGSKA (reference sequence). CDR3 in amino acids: CSAGQYNEQFF. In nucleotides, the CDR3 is TGCAGCGCCGGGCAGTACAATGAGCAGTTCTTC.

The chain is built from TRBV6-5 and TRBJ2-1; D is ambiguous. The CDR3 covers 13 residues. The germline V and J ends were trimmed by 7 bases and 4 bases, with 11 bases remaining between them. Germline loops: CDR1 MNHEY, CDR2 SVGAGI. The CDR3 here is CASTTTLYNEQFF. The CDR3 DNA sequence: TGTGCCAGCACCACGACCTTGTACAATGAGCAGTTCTTC.

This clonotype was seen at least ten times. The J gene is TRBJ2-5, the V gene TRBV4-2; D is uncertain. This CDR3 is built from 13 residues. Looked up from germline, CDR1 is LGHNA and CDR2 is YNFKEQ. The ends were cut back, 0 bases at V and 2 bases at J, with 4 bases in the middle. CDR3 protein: CASSQDRQETQYF. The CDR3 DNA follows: TGTGCCAGCAGCCAAGATAGGCAAGAGACCCAGTACTTC.

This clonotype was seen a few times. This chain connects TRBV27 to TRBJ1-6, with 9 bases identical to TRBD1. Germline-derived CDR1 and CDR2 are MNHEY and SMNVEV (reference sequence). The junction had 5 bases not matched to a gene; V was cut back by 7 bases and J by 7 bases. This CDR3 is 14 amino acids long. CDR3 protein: CASTPGTGNSPLHF. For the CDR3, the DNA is TGTGCCAGCACCCCCGGGACAGGGAATTCACCCCTCCACTTT.

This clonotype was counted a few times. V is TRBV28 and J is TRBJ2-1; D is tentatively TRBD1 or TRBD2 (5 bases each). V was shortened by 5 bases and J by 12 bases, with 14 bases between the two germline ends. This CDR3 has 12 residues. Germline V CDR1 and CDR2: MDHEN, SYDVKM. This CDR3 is CASSTNRDRQFF. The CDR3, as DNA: TGTGCCAGCAGTACTAACCGGGACCGGCAGTTCTTC.

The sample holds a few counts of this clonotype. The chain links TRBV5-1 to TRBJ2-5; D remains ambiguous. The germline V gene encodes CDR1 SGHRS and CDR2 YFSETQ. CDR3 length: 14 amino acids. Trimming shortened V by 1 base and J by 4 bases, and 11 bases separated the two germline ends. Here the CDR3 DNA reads TGCGCCAGCAGCTTGAGTAGTTTTCTAGAGACCCAGTACTTC. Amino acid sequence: CASSLSSFLETQYF.

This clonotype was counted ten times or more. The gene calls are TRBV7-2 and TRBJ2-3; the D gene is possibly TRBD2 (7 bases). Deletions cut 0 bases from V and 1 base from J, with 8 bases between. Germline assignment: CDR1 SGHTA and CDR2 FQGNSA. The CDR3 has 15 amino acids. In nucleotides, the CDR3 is TGTGCCAGCAGCTTAGCGGGGGGGCGCACAGATACGCAGTATTTT. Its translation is CASSLAGGRTDTQYF.

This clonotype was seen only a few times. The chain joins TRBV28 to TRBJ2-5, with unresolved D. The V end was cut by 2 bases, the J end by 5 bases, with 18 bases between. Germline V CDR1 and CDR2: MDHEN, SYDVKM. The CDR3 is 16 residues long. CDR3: CASSLAGLRTVETQYF. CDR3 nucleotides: TGTGCCAGCAGTTTAGCCGGGCTACGCACCGTGGAGACCCAGTACTTC.

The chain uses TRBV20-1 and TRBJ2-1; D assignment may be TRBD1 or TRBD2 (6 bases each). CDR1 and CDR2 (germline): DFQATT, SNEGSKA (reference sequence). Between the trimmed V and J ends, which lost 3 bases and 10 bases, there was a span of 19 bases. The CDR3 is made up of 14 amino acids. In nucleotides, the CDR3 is TGCAGTGCTAGTTGGGGGGCCGGGGTAGGCGAGCAGTTCTTC. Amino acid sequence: CSASWGAGVGEQFF.

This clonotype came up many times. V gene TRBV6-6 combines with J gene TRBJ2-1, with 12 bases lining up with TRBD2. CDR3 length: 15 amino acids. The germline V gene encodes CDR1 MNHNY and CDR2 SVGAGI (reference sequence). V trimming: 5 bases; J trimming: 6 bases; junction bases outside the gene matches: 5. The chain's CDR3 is CASSQLAGGPNEQFF. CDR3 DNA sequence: TGTGCCAGCAGTCAACTAGCGGGGGGCCCCAATGAGCAGTTCTTC.